This T cell receptor beta chain came from a study of cytomegalovirus exposure and HLA in healthy donors. This clone was picked up a small number of times. A multiplex PCR was run with 60 Vbeta primers and 13 Jbeta primers. Clones were sequenced by immunoSEQ multiplex PCR, and TCRdb holds only the in-frame ones, with some missing. The data contain some 98,000 clones, less than 10% of them singletons. Healthy individuals who donated bone marrow served as the donors. Germline V gene data show CDR1 as LGHNT and CDR2 as FRNRAP. This CDR3 comprises 15 residues. The V end was cut by 4 bases, the J end by 2 bases, with 12 bases between.

This clonotype was obtained from a man in his fifties in good health and CMV-seropositive. The specimen sequenced was PBMCs. V and J are TRBV12-5 and TRBJ2-1; weak D call: TRBD2 (5 bases). The CDR3 region is CASGSAGRTYNEQFF. The DNA for the CDR3 is TGTGCTAGTGGTTCGGCGGGTCGGACCTACAATGAGCAGTTCTTC.